This TCR beta chain derives from a study of blood T cell repertoires in COVID-19. Generated by immunoSEQ multiplex PCR, the TCRdb table keeps only in-frame clones and is missing some. The sample includes about 410,000 clones, 70% to 90% of them seen just once. V was pared by 8 bases and J by 8 bases, with 12 bases between. The CDR3 sequence is 11 residues long. CDR1 is SGHTA and CDR2 is FQGNSA in the germline V gene. The sequence was obtained from a woman in her thirties or forties with COVID-19, enrolled during active disease. The sample taken for sequencing was peripheral blood. This rearrangement joins TRBV7-2 to TRBJ1-1, with D unresolved. CDR3 nucleotide sequence: TGTGCCAGCGGCCAGGCCGCGGAAGCTTTCTTT. Its translation is CASGQAAEAFF.